This note documents a single T cell receptor (beta chain) sequence. The sample is drawn from a study of blood T cell repertoires in COVID-19. Study-level information: From the United States, Italy and Spain came samples of acute and convalescent COVID-19. Sources were T cells, B-cell-depleted T cells, or PBMCs; the material itself was cDNA or gDNA.

Original processing notes: Nucleated cell counts were estimated from reference gene primer amplification. The repertoire was sequenced with immunoSEQ multiplex PCR; TCRdb's copy has only in-frame clones and lacks some. That table gives V, J and clone size, and the DNA gave D and trimming. The data show about 49,000 clones, roughly 80% seen once. Germline lookup yields CDR1 LGHNA and CDR2 YNFKEQ. V was pared by 3 bases and J by 1 base, with 8 bases of the junction left unmatched. This CDR3 comprises 17 residues. V gene TRBV4-2 combines with J gene TRBJ2-5; 10 bases line up with TRBD2. This receptor was taken from a woman in her sixties or seventies with acute or convalescent COVID-19. The sample taken for sequencing was peripheral blood. The CDR3, as DNA: TGTGCCAGCAGCCACCCACAAGCGGGGGGGGGCCAAGAGACCCAGTACTTC. Translation gives CASSHPQAGGGQETQYF.